A selection of T cell receptor beta chains follows, all from one sample in a study of T-cell reconstitution after alpha-beta-depleted transplantation in children. TCRdb ran MiXCR on the PCR reads and lists one entry per CDR3 protein. The sample has 350,000 to 450,000 distinct CDR3 sequences, roughly 21% seen once. Source: PBMCs from the stem cell graft donor, taken from the stem cell graft. The source is a human donor who donated a stem cell graft to a child with acute myeloid leukemia. Both conserved end residues are part of each CDR3. The D gene is left open where the match is weak. The listing skips clone size in some rows; elsewhere it reads once, few, many or a size class.

TRBV6-1	few	TRBJ2-7	TRBD2	CATAGGRAFYEQYF	TGTGCCACTGCTGGCGGGAGGGCCTTCTACGAGCAGTACTTC
TRBV20-1	NA	TRBJ2-2	NA	CSASGGSESTGELFF	TGCAGTGCTAGTGGGGGGAGCGAGAGCACCGGGGAGCTGTTTTTT
TRBV24-1	NA	TRBJ2-5	NA	CAIRDNQETQYF	TGTGCCATACGGGACAACCAAGAGACCCAGTACTTC
TRBV20-1	NA	TRBJ2-1	NA	CSARDRARGHNEQFF	TGCAGTGCTAGAGATAGGGCCAGGGGCCACAATGAGCAGTTCTTC
TRBV25-1	NA	TRBJ2-5	NA	CASSVWQQETQYF	TGTGCCAGCAGTGTTTGGCAGCAAGAGACCCAGTACTTC
TRBV12-3/TRBV12-4	NA	TRBJ2-5	TRBD2	CASSLGLAEEETQYF	TGTGCCAGCAGTTTGGGACTAGCGGAGGAAGAGACCCAGTACTTC
TRBV18	few	TRBJ1-5	NA	CASSPNGRSNQPQHF	TGTGCCAGCTCACCAAACGGCAGGAGCAATCAGCCCCAGCATTTT
TRBV29-1	many	TRBJ2-5	NA	CSAGQQETQYF	TGCAGCGCAGGACAGCAAGAGACCCAGTACTTC
TRBV19	few	TRBJ1-3	NA	CARNPGLGNTIYF	TGTGCCAGAAACCCGGGCCTTGGAAACACCATATATTTT
TRBV20-1	NA	TRBJ2-4	TRBD2	CSARGELAVNIQYF	TGCAGTGCTAGAGGGGAGCTAGCGGTAAACATTCAGTACTTC
TRBV6-1	NA	TRBJ2-7	TRBD1	CASTQGVALSYEQYF	TGTGCCAGCACCCAGGGGGTAGCTCTCTCCTACGAGCAGTACTTC
TRBV10-3	NA	TRBJ2-1	NA	CAISVGTNNGNEQFF	TGTGCCATCAGTGTTGGGACAAATAACGGCAATGAGCAGTTCTTC
TRBV27	few	TRBJ2-7	NA	CASSSGPGLTLHEQYF	TGTGCCAGCAGTTCCGGCCCTGGACTAACGCTCCACGAGCAGTACTTC
TRBV7-9	NA	TRBJ2-7	NA	CASSLGTKTYRDEQYF	TGTGCCAGCAGCTTAGGCACCAAGACTTATCGGGACGAGCAGTACTTC
TRBV11-1	few	TRBJ2-6	NA	CASSRGTGGNSGANVLTF	TGTGCCAGCAGCCGAGGGACCGGCGGAAACTCTGGGGCCAACGTCCTGACTTTC
TRBV7-6	few	TRBJ2-7	NA	CASSSERFEQYF	TGTGCCAGCAGCAGTGAGAGGTTCGAGCAGTACTTC
TRBV5-1	NA	TRBJ1-1	NA	CASYGGGENTEAFF	TGCGCCAGCTACGGCGGGGGGGAGAACACTGAAGCTTTCTTT
TRBV7-2	many	TRBJ2-7	TRBD2	CASSPMLSAGGSYEQYF	TGTGCCAGCAGCCCCATGCTATCGGCTGGCGGGAGCTACGAGCAGTACTTC
TRBV7-2	NA	TRBJ1-5	TRBD1	CASSPRVRGLQHF	TGTGCCAGCAGCCCGCGGGTCAGGGGGTTGCAGCATTTT
TRBV27	NA	TRBJ2-7	NA	CASSRGTNEQYF	TGTGCCAGCAGCCGGGGCACAAACGAGCAGTACTTC
TRBV15	few	TRBJ2-6	NA	CATSSPGDPYSGANVLTF	TGTGCCACCAGCAGCCCGGGCGACCCCTACTCTGGGGCCAACGTCCTGACTTTC
TRBV4-1	many	TRBJ2-7	NA	CASSHSVSVSYEQYF	TGCGCCAGCAGCCACTCGGTTTCGGTTTCCTACGAGCAGTACTTC
TRBV20-1	NA	TRBJ2-1	TRBD2	CSAKTSGSGISYNEQFF	TGCAGTGCAAAGACTAGCGGGAGTGGTATCTCCTACAATGAGCAGTTCTTC
TRBV6-5	many	TRBJ1-5	NA	CASSPGLNNQPQHF	TGTGCCAGCAGCCCAGGACTGAACAATCAGCCCCAGCATTTT
TRBV20-1	few	TRBJ2-7	NA	CSARGDQRSSYEQYF	TGCAGTGCTAGGGGGGATCAACGAAGCTCCTACGAGCAGTACTTC
TRBV11-1	NA	TRBJ1-1	TRBD1	CASSRGQGTQNTEAFF	TGTGCCAGCTCTCGGGGACAGGGCACCCAGAACACTGAAGCTTTCTTT
TRBV18	NA	TRBJ2-7	TRBD1	CASSPHPDRSDEQYF	TGTGCCAGCTCGCCTCACCCGGACAGGTCGGACGAGCAGTACTTC
TRBV27	NA	TRBJ1-2	NA	CASGTTARAHYGYTF	TGTGCCAGCGGCACAACCGCCAGGGCCCACTATGGCTACACCTTC
TRBV12-3/TRBV12-4	NA	TRBJ2-7	TRBD2	CASTLLSAGAYEQYF	TGTGCCAGCACTCTCCTCTCAGCGGGAGCCTACGAGCAGTACTTC
TRBV12-3/TRBV12-4	NA	TRBJ1-1	NA	CASSSTRGAEAFF	TGTGCCAGCAGCTCTACTCGGGGCGCTGAAGCTTTCTTT
TRBV4-3	few	TRBJ2-7	NA	CASSRQDTPYEQYF	TGCGCCAGCAGCCGACAGGACACTCCCTACGAGCAGTACTTC
TRBV12-3/TRBV12-4	NA	TRBJ2-7	NA	CASLGGQFSYEQYF	TGTGCCAGCCTCGGGGGACAGTTCTCCTACGAGCAGTACTTC
TRBV11-1	NA	TRBJ1-3	NA	CASSLFGVAGYSGNTIYF	TGTGCCAGCAGCTTATTCGGCGTTGCCGGATACTCTGGAAACACCATATATTTT
TRBV4-2	few	TRBJ2-7	TRBD2	CASSQASGNSEQYF	TGTGCCAGCAGCCAAGCCAGCGGGAATAGCGAGCAGTACTTC
TRBV4-2	few	TRBJ2-7	TRBD2	CASSPGLAYGEQYF	TGTGCCAGCAGCCCGGGACTAGCGTATGGCGAGCAGTACTTC
TRBV2	few	TRBJ2-1	NA	CASRELSEQFF	TGTGCCAGCAGAGAGCTCAGTGAGCAGTTCTTC
TRBV20-1	many	TRBJ2-7	TRBD1	CSARDSGQAYEQYF	TGCAGTGCTAGAGATTCGGGACAGGCCTACGAGCAGTACTTC
TRBV6-5	many	TRBJ2-1	NA	CASSYRGSYNEQFF	TGTGCCAGCAGTTACAGGGGTTCCTACAATGAGCAGTTCTTC
TRBV15	NA	TRBJ2-7	NA	CATSRDRTATYEQYF	TGTGCCACCAGCAGAGACCGGACAGCTACCTACGAGCAGTACTTC
TRBV20-1	many	TRBJ1-2	NA	CSAPPAGTYGYTF	TGCAGTGCCCCCCCCGCGGGGACCTATGGCTACACCTTC
TRBV20-1	NA	TRBJ2-3	TRBD2	CSASWTSGTDTQYF	TGCAGTGCTAGCTGGACTAGCGGCACAGATACGCAGTATTTT
TRBV29-1	few	TRBJ2-4	NA	CSVEPEGAAKNIQYF	TGCAGCGTTGAGCCGGAGGGCGCCGCCAAAAACATTCAGTACTTC
TRBV10-2	NA	TRBJ1-2	NA	CASSAKIGTLYGYTF	TGCGCCAGCAGTGCAAAGATAGGGACTCTATATGGCTACACCTTC
TRBV24-1	few	TRBJ2-1	TRBD2	CATSDPTSGRASRDEQFF	TGTGCCACCAGTGATCCCACTAGCGGGAGGGCCAGTCGGGATGAGCAGTTCTTC
TRBV5-1	NA	TRBJ2-5	TRBD2	CASSLGRGEETQYF	TGCGCCAGCAGCCTCGGACGGGGGGAAGAGACCCAGTACTTC
TRBV7-2	few	TRBJ2-7	NA	CASSLRSSFYEQYF	TGTGCCAGCAGCTTACGGAGTTCGTTTTACGAGCAGTACTTC
TRBV25-1	NA	TRBJ2-5	TRBD2	CASSPRTSGRQETQYF	TGTGCCAGCAGTCCCCGGACTAGCGGGAGACAGGAGACCCAGTACTTC
TRBV20-1	many	TRBJ2-3	NA	CSARDGLSDTQYF	TGCAGTGCTAGAGATGGACTCTCGGATACGCAGTATTTT
TRBV4-1	NA	TRBJ1-1	NA	CASNQKDTLNTEAFF	TGCGCCAGCAACCAAAAGGACACTCTGAACACTGAAGCTTTCTTT
TRBV20-1	few	TRBJ1-1	TRBD1	CSARDRGGWTEAFF	TGCAGTGCTAGAGATAGAGGGGGCTGGACTGAAGCTTTCTTT
TRBV7-2	few	TRBJ2-1	NA	CASSFLGGMGYNEQFF	TGTGCCAGCAGCTTTTTAGGGGGAATGGGGTACAATGAGCAGTTCTTC
TRBV12-3/TRBV12-4	few	TRBJ1-5	NA	CASSQGGASNQPQHF	TGTGCCAGCAGTCAAGGGGGGGCCTCCAATCAGCCCCAGCATTTT
TRBV5-1	few	TRBJ2-3	NA	CASSRTKRGTQYF	TGCGCCAGCAGCCGGACGAAAAGGGGCACGCAGTATTTT
TRBV10-3	few	TRBJ2-2	TRBD1	CAIRGQSDTGELFF	TGTGCCATAAGGGGACAGTCAGACACCGGGGAGCTGTTTTTT
TRBV6-5	few	TRBJ2-1	NA	CASSPQQGMGEQFF	TGTGCCAGCAGTCCGCAACAGGGTATGGGTGAGCAGTTCTTC
TRBV5-1	NA	TRBJ2-1	TRBD2	CASTETSGRLNEQFF	TGCGCCAGCACAGAGACTAGCGGGAGGTTGAATGAGCAGTTCTTC
TRBV5-1	few	TRBJ2-1	TRBD2	CASSLLGGEGLAGQFF	TGCGCCAGCAGCTTGCTTGGAGGTGAGGGACTAGCGGGTCAGTTCTTC
TRBV6-6	NA	TRBJ1-1	NA	CASSRTPTEAFF	TGTGCCAGCAGTCGGACACCTACTGAAGCTTTCTTT